This T cell receptor (beta chain) originates from a study of response to subunit inactivated influenza vaccine (dated by TCRdb to the late 2010s). As for the study more broadly: The study used deep quantitative T cell receptor repertoire profiling to track responses to a trivalent subunit inactivated influenza vaccine. Overall study outcomes, separate from this receptor: The authors suggested that each seasonal influenza vaccination may recruit only a limited number of new T cells.

Library preparation used RT-PCR. The listed sequencing device is Illumina HiSeq 2500. TCRdb reprocessing: public reads trimmed at Q25 with fastp, clones called with MiXCR, in-frame beta chains kept. Rows are combined by CDR3 protein, so each entry shows the most common genes and DNA. This sample holds hundreds of thousands of distinct CDR3 sequences; roughly 12% were observed only once. The ten most abundant clones make up roughly 10% of the sample. The CDR3, from cysteine to phenylalanine, totals 16 residues. The read is trimmed to its CDR3 DNA, 48 bases read in frame from base 1. V has 4 bases trimmed and J has 2 bases trimmed; junction bases matching no gene number 3. The germline V gene encodes CDR1 SGHRS and CDR2 YFSETQ. This clonotype has at least ten counts. Its antigen is still unknown. Per-base quality was not reported, and no clone a single base away is much larger than it.

This chain is built from TRBV5-1 and TRBJ2-5, with 15 bases in between that match TRBD2. Sequencing used PBMCs from blood, obtained on the day of vaccination. The sequence derives from a man aged 45 to 65 who received an inactivated influenza vaccine. Donor details come from another sample of the same person, matched by shared clones. CDR3 sequence: CASSLGLAGGQETQYF. The DNA reads TGCGCCAGCAGCCTGGGACTAGCGGGAGGACAAGAGACCCAGTACTTC.